This record concerns one TCR beta chain sequence. The antigen is unknown. This sample stems from a study of neurological immune-mediated disorders. The overall study: The disease course was relapsing-remitting in roughly 31 and secondary progressive in 3 of the 34 multiple sclerosis patients.

Each CDR3 protein gets one entry after TCRdb re-called the 5' RACE reads with MiXCR. The sample has approximately 70,000 distinct CDR3 sequences; roughly 4.4% are singletons. Findings of the study overall: Expanded clones shared no identical CDR3 amino acid sequences across subjects, which suggested private TCR-beta repertoires in all groups.

CDR3 length: 14 residues. Germline-derived CDR1 and CDR2 are SGHVS and FQNEAQ. V lost 4 bases, J lost 7 bases, and 6 bases stayed unmatched. The sample taken for sequencing was PBMCs. The sequence was collected from a woman in her 70s with multiple sclerosis. The chain links TRBV7-8 to TRBJ2-1, with TRBD1 identical over 8 bases. CDR3 DNA sequence: TGTGCCAGCAGCTGGGCAGGGGGCAGGAATGAGCAGTTCTTC. This codes for CASSWAGGRNEQFF.